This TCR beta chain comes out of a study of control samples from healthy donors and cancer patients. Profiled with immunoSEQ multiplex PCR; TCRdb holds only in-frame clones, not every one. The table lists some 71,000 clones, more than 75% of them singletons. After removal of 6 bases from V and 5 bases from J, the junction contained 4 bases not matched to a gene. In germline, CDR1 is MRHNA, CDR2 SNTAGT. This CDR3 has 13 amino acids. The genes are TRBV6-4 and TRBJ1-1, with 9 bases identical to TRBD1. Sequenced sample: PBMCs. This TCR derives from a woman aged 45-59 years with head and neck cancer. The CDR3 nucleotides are TGTGCCAGCAGCCGGACAGGGGAAACTGAAGCTTTCTTT. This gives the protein CASSRTGETEAFF.